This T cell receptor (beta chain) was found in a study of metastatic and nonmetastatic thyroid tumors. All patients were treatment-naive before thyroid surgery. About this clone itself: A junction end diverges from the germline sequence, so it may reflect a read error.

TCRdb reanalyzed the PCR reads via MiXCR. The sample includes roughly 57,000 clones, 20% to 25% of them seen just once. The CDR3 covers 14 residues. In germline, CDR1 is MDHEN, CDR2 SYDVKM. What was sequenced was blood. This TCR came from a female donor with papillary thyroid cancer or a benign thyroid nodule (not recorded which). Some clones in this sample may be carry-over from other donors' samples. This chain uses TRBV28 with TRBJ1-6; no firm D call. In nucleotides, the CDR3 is TGTGCCAGCAGTTCCGCACCGACCGGTTCACCCCTGCACTTT. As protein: CASSSAPTGSPLHF.